Listed below are T cell receptor beta chains from one sample, sequenced in a study of blood T cell repertoires in COVID-19. The protocol was immunoSEQ multiplex PCR, while the TCRdb copy is restricted to in-frame clones and leaves out a portion. Of 75,000 or so clones in the sample, about four fifths were seen once. The specimen was peripheral blood. Receptors were obtained from a man aged 45-60 years with acute or convalescent COVID-19. Each CDR3 is given with its conserved first and last residue. A D gene is named only where the DNA matches it firmly. The size entry is marked missing in some rows and otherwise reads once, few, many or a size class.

clone_size	j_call	v_call	d_call	cdr3_aa	cdr3_nt
.	TRBJ2-7	TRBV18	.	CASSPAGDPSGQYF	TGTGCCAGCTCACCGGCAGGGGACCCTTCAGGGCAGTACTTC
.	TRBJ2-4	TRBV6-6	TRBD1	CASRSSGQGSKNIQYF	TGTGCCAGCAGAAGTTCGGGACAGGGGTCCAAAAACATTCAGTACTTC
.	TRBJ2-1	TRBV30	TRBD2	CAWSPLAGGRNEQFF	TGTGCCTGGAGTCCCCTAGCGGGAGGGCGGAATGAGCAGTTCTTC
.	TRBJ1-1	TRBV7-2	.	CASSLADTQAFF	TGTGCCAGCAGCTTAGCTGACACTCAAGCTTTCTTT
.	TRBJ1-1	TRBV19	TRBD1	CASKPTNRGRDTEAFF	TGTGCCAGTAAACCGACCAACAGGGGGCGCGACACTGAAGCTTTCTTT
.	TRBJ1-1	TRBV28	.	CASSPSNRVTEAFF	TGTGCCAGCAGCCCTAGTAACAGGGTCACTGAAGCTTTCTTT
.	TRBJ2-3	TRBV2	.	CASSELSWSTDTQYF	TGTGCCAGCAGTGAACTGAGTTGGTCCACAGATACGCAGTATTTT
.	TRBJ2-3	TRBV3-1/TRBV3-2	TRBD2	CASCGSADTQYF	TGTGCCAGCTGCGGGAGTGCAGATACGCAGTATTTT
once	TRBJ1-5	TRBV7-6	TRBD1	CASSLEGASFSRQPQHF	TGTGCCAGCAGCTTAGAGGGGGCCTCATTTAGTAGGCAGCCCCAGCATTTT
few	TRBJ2-7	TRBV7-2	.	CASSLRYEQYF	TGTGCCAGCAGCTTACGTTACGAGCAGTACTTC
.	TRBJ1-5	TRBV7-8	.	CASSQGNSNQPQHF	TGTGCCAGCAGCCAGGGGAATAGCAATCAGCCCCAGCATTTT
.	TRBJ2-1	TRBV4-1	TRBD2	CASSQWTSDPYNEQFF	TGCGCCAGCAGCCAATGGACTAGCGATCCCTACAATGAGCAGTTCTTC
.	TRBJ1-1	TRBV12-3/TRBV12-4	.	CASSWGGMRAFF	TGTGCCAGCAGTTGGGGGGGAATGAGAGCTTTCTTT
.	TRBJ1-5	TRBV28	.	CASSPQRGGSQPQHF	TGTGCCAGCAGTCCTCAAAGGGGAGGGTCCCAGCCCCAGCATTTT
.	TRBJ1-2	TRBV2	TRBD1	CASPHRDRANYGYTF	TGTGCCAGTCCCCACCGGGACAGAGCTAACTATGGCTACACCTTC
.	TRBJ2-1	TRBV7-2	.	CASSPYNEQFF	TGTGCCAGCAGCCCGTACAATGAGCAGTTCTTC
.	TRBJ2-2	TRBV5-1	TRBD1	CASSLTGTANTGELFF	TGCGCCAGCAGCTTAACCGGGACAGCGAACACCGGGGAGCTGTTTTTT
.	TRBJ2-3	TRBV27	.	CASSLRRNGGGTQYF	TGTGCCAGCAGTCTGAGGCGCAACGGAGGTGGTACGCAGTATTTT
.	TRBJ2-1	TRBV7-9	TRBD2	CASRREGKNEQFF	TGTGCCAGCAGACGGGAGGGAAAAAATGAGCAGTTCTTC
.	TRBJ1-2	TRBV5-1	.	CASSVRVNYGYTF	TGCGCCAGCAGCGTACGAGTTAACTATGGCTACACCTTC
.	TRBJ2-3	TRBV5-1	TRBD2	CASSFFGTSAKGRTDTQYF	TGCGCCAGCAGCTTCTTCGGGACTAGCGCAAAAGGTCGCACAGATACGCAGTATTTT
.	TRBJ1-2	TRBV12-3/TRBV12-4	TRBD1	CASRRTGSQSYTF	TGTGCCAGCAGACGGACAGGAAGCCAGAGCTACACCTTC
.	TRBJ2-2	TRBV11-2	.	CASTRGAANTGELFF	TGTGCCAGCACCCGGGGGGCGGCGAACACCGGGGAGCTGTTTTTT
.	TRBJ1-4	TRBV3-1/TRBV3-2	TRBD1	CASSRQGVWEKLFF	TGTGCCAGCAGCCGACAGGGAGTTTGGGAAAAACTGTTTTTT
once	TRBJ1-2	TRBV5-1	TRBD1	CASSLATGGYGYTF	TGCGCCAGCAGCTTGGCCACAGGGGGCTATGGCTACACCTTC
.	TRBJ2-1	TRBV21-1	.	CASSKDRRTGFPSSYNEQFF	TGTGCCAGCAGCAAAGATCGTCGGACAGGGTTCCCGAGCTCCTACAATGAGCAGTTCTTC
.	TRBJ1-2	TRBV9	.	CASSAYWGGTYGYTF	TGTGCCAGCAGCGCATATTGGGGCGGGACTTATGGCTACACCTTC
.	TRBJ2-3	TRBV28	.	CASSARGQLIRNTQYF	TGTGCCAGCAGTGCCCGGGGACAACTGATTAGGAATACGCAGTATTTT
.	TRBJ2-7	TRBV11-2	.	CASSTDRFSYEQYF	TGTGCCAGCAGCACTGACAGGTTTTCCTACGAGCAGTACTTC
few	TRBJ1-3	TRBV6-5	.	CASSRTDKSGNTIYF	TGTGCCAGCAGTCGGACAGACAAGTCTGGAAACACCATATATTTT
.	TRBJ2-5	TRBV27	TRBD2	CASSSGLAGRETQYF	TGTGCCAGCAGTTCAGGACTAGCGGGAAGAGAGACCCAGTACTTC
.	TRBJ2-7	TRBV5-1	.	CASSLGSGWEQYF	TGCGCCAGCAGCTTGGGGTCGGGGTGGGAGCAGTACTTC
few	TRBJ1-1	TRBV4-1	TRBD1	CASRRTGSEAGTEAFF	TGCGCCAGCAGGCGGACAGGGAGCGAAGCTGGCACTGAAGCTTTCTTT
once	TRBJ1-5	TRBV4-1	TRBD1	CASSQDGQGSQPQHF	TGCGCCAGCAGCCAAGATGGACAGGGAAGTCAGCCCCAGCATTTT
.	TRBJ1-5	TRBV27	TRBD1	CASSPDRAQPQHF	TGTGCCAGCAGTCCCGACAGGGCCCAGCCCCAGCATTTT
.	TRBJ2-7	TRBV30	.	CAWSFLGGHEQYF	TGTGCCTGGAGTTTCCTGGGGGGGCACGAGCAGTACTTC
.	TRBJ2-2	TRBV6-2/TRBV6-3	.	CASNPQQRPPNTGELFF	TGTGCCAGCAACCCCCAACAGCGGCCGCCGAACACCGGGGAGCTGTTTTTT
.	TRBJ1-1	TRBV7-2	.	CASSSFVGAYTEAFF	TGTGCCAGCAGCTCATTTGTTGGGGCGTACACTGAAGCTTTCTTT
.	TRBJ2-5	TRBV5-5	.	CASSLSLSSEETQYF	TGTGCCAGCAGCTTAAGCTTATCTAGCGAAGAGACCCAGTACTTC
.	TRBJ1-1	TRBV15	TRBD1	CATSRVLGQWGQTNTEAFF	TGTGCCACCAGCAGAGTGCTTGGGCAGTGGGGACAGACGAACACTGAAGCTTTCTTT
.	TRBJ1-2	TRBV7-2	TRBD1	CASSNNGQGADGYTF	TGTGCCAGCAGCAATAACGGACAGGGGGCGGATGGCTACACCTTC
.	TRBJ2-7	TRBV28	TRBD1	CASSPSGQGGEQYF	TGTGCCAGCAGCCCTTCGGGACAGGGTGGCGAGCAGTACTTC
.	TRBJ2-7	TRBV19	.	CASSYRDEQYF	TGTGCCAGTAGTTACAGGGACGAGCAGTACTTC
.	TRBJ2-7	TRBV4-3	TRBD1	CASSQVWGTGASYEQYF	TGCGCCAGCAGCCAAGTTTGGGGGACAGGGGCGAGTTACGAGCAGTACTTC
.	TRBJ1-6	TRBV6-5	.	CASSYSSGRGPLHF	TGTGCCAGCAGTTACAGCTCTGGGAGGGGGCCCCTCCACTTT
few	TRBJ2-1	TRBV9	TRBD2	CASSLTSGGEYNEQFF	TGTGCCAGCAGCCTGACTAGCGGGGGGGAGTACAATGAGCAGTTCTTC
.	TRBJ2-5	TRBV7-2	TRBD1	CASSLMRDRGETQYF	TGTGCCAGCAGCTTAATGCGGGACAGGGGGGAGACCCAGTACTTC
.	TRBJ1-1	TRBV5-4	TRBD1	CASSHPGGTEAFF	TGTGCCAGCAGCCATCCAGGGGGCACTGAAGCTTTCTTT
.	TRBJ1-1	TRBV19	.	CASSSAGLSGTEAFF	TGTGCCAGTAGTTCGGCAGGACTTTCCGGCACTGAAGCTTTCTTT
medium-sized	TRBJ2-1	TRBV4-2	.	CASSQVSPRGNEQFF	TGTGCCAGCAGCCAAGTCTCCCCCCGAGGCAATGAGCAGTTCTTC
.	TRBJ2-1	TRBV19	.	CASSILGGPSDNEQFF	TGTGCCAGTAGTATTCTCGGGGGGCCATCGGACAATGAGCAGTTCTTC
.	TRBJ2-7	TRBV12-3/TRBV12-4	.	CASSLWAHEQYF	TGTGCCAGCAGTTTGTGGGCCCACGAGCAGTACTTC